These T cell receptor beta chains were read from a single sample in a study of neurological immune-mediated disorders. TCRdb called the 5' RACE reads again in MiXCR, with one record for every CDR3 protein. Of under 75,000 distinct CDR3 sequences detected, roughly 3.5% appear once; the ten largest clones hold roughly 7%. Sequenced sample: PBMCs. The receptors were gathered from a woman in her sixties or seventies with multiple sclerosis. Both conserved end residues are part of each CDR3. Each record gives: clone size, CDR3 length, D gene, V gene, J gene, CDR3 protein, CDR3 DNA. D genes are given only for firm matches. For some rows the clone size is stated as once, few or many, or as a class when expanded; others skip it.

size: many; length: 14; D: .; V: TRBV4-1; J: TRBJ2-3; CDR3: CASSQGLTEDTQYF; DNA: TGCGCCAGCAGCCAAGGCTTAACTGAAGATACGCAGTATTTT
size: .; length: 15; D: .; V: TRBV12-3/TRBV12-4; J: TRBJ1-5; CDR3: CASSWGKRHNQPQHF; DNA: TGTGCCAGCAGTTGGGGAAAGAGACACAATCAGCCCCAGCATTTT
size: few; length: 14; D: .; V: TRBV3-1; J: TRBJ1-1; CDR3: CASSHRTANTEAFF; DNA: TGTGCCAGCAGCCACAGGACGGCGAACACTGAAGCTTTCTTT
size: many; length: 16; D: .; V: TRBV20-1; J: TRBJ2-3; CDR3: CSAPREGVEYTDTQYF; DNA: TGCAGTGCCCCACGTGAGGGCGTTGAATACACAGATACGCAGTATTTT
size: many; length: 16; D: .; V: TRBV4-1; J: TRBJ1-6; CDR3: CASSQEKQSYNSPLHF; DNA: TGCGCCAGCAGCCAAGAGAAGCAATCCTATAATTCACCCCTCCACTTT
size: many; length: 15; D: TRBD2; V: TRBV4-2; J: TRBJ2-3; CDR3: CASSQSGISTDTQYF; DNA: TGTGCCAGCAGCCAAAGCGGGATTAGCACAGATACGCAGTATTTT
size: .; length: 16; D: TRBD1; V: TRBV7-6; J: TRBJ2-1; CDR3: CASSFTTGEKYNEQFF; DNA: TGTGCCAGCAGCTTTACGACAGGGGAAAAATACAATGAGCAGTTCTTC
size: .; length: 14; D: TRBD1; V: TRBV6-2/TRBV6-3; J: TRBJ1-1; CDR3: CASSWDSVNTEAFF; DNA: TGTGCCAGCAGTTGGGACAGCGTGAACACTGAAGCTTTCTTT
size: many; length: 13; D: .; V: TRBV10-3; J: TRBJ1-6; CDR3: CAIKRSGDSPLHF; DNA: TGTGCCATCAAGCGGTCAGGGGATTCACCCCTCCACTTT
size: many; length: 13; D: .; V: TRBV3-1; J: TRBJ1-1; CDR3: CASRESRGTEAFF; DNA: TGTGCCAGCAGGGAGAGCAGGGGCACTGAAGCTTTCTTT
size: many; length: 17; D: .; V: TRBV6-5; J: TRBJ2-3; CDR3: CASSYEEGEISTDTQYF; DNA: TGTGCCAGCAGTTACGAAGAAGGGGAAATTTCGACAGATACGCAGTATTTT
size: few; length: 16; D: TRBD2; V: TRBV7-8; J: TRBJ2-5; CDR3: CASSLIRTSGGETQYF; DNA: TGTGCCAGCAGCTTAATTCGGACTAGCGGGGGAGAGACCCAGTACTTC
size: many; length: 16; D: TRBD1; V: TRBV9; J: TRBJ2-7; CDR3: CASSLAGTGGSYEQYF; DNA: TGTGCCAGCAGCCTAGCTGGGACAGGGGGCTCCTACGAGCAGTACTTC
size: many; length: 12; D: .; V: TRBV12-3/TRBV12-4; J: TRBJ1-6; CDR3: CASRGGTTPLHF; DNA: TGTGCCAGCAGGGGAGGGACTACCCCCCTCCACTTT
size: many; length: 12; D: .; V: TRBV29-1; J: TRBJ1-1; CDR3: CSAGGGNTEAFF; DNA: TGCAGCGCTGGAGGGGGGAACACTGAAGCTTTCTTT
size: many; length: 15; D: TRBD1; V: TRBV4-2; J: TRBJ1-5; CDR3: CASSLDRDGNQPQHF; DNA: TGTGCCAGCAGCTTGGACAGGGACGGCAATCAGCCCCAGCATTTT
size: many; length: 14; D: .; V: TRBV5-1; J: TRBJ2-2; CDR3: CASSLDSNTGELFF; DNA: TGCGCCAGCAGCTTAGACTCGAACACCGGGGAGCTGTTTTTT
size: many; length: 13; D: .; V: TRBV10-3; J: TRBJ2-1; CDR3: CAISESDPNEQFF; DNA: TGTGCCATCAGTGAGTCGGACCCCAATGAGCAGTTCTTC
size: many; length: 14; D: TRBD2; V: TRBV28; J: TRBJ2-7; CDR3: CASRLAGGPHEQYF; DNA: TGTGCCAGCAGGTTAGCGGGAGGGCCCCACGAGCAGTACTTC
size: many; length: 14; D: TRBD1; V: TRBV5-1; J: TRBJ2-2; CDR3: CASSLTGGTGELFF; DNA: TGCGCCAGCAGCTTAACAGGGGGCACCGGGGAGCTGTTTTTT
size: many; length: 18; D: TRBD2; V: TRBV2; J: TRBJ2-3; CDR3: CASSELGGREGRWDTQYF; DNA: TGTGCCAGCAGTGAACTGGGTGGACGGGAGGGCCGATGGGATACGCAGTATTTT
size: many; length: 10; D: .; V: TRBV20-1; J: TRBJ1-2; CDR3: CSATTGGYTF; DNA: TGCAGTGCTACCACTGGAGGCTACACCTTC
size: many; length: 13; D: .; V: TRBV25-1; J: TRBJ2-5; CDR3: CASSDPRQETQYF; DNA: TGTGCCAGCAGTGATCCCAGGCAAGAGACCCAGTACTTC
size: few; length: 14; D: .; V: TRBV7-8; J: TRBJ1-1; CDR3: CASSLEKKDTEAFF; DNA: TGTGCCAGCAGCTTGGAAAAGAAGGACACTGAAGCTTTCTTT
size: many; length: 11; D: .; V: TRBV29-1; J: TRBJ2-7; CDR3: CSVGQGHEQYF; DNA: TGCAGCGTTGGGCAGGGCCACGAGCAGTACTTC
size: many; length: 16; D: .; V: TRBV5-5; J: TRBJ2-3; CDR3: CASNEGPGLLPDTQYF; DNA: TGTGCCAGCAACGAGGGACCGGGACTCTTACCCGATACGCAGTATTTT
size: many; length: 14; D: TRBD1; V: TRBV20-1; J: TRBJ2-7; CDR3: CSARGTGGTYEQYF; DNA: TGCAGTGCTAGAGGGACAGGGGGTACCTACGAGCAGTACTTC
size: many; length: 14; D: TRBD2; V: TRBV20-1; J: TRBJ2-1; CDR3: CSARETSGYNEQFF; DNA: TGCAGTGCTAGGGAGACTAGCGGGTACAATGAGCAGTTCTTC
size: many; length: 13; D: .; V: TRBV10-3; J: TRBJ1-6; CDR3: CAISESTSPPLHF; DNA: TGTGCCATCAGTGAGTCGACGTCCCCACCCCTCCACTTT
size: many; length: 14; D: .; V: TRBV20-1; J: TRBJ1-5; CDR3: CSARRHRSTQPQHF; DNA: TGCAGTGCTAGGCGCCATCGTAGTACTCAGCCCCAGCATTTT
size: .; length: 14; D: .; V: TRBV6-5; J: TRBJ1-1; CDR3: CASVAPGGDTEAFF; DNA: TGTGCCAGCGTTGCCCCCGGAGGAGACACTGAAGCTTTCTTT
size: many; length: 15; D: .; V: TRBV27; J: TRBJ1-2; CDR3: CASSFHRGGPYGYTF; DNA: TGTGCCAGCAGTTTTCATCGTGGAGGGCCCTATGGCTACACCTTC
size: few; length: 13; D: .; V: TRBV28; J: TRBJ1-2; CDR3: CASGPGMDYGYTF; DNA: TGTGCCAGCGGTCCGGGGATGGACTATGGCTACACCTTC
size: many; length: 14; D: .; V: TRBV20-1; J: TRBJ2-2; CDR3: CSARHRPNTGELFF; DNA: TGCAGTGCTCGCCACAGACCTAACACCGGGGAGCTGTTTTTT
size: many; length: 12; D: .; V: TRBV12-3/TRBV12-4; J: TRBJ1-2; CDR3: CASTQGSYGYTF; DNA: TGTGCCAGCACCCAGGGATCCTATGGCTACACCTTC
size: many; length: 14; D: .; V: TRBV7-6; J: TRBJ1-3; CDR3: CASSLAGGGNTIYF; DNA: TGTGCCAGCAGCTTAGCAGGGGGTGGAAACACCATATATTTT
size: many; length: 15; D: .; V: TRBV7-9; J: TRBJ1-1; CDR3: CASSLGLGANTEAFF; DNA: TGTGCCAGCAGCTTAGGGCTGGGGGCGAACACTGAAGCTTTCTTT
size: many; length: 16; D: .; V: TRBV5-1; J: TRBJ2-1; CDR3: CASQPLSSGYYNEQFF; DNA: TGCGCCAGTCAACCTTTGAGCAGCGGATACTACAATGAGCAGTTCTTC
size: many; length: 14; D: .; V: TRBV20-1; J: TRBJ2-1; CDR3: CSAEPLDSYNEQFF; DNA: TGCAGTGCTGAACCCCTTGACTCCTACAATGAGCAGTTCTTC
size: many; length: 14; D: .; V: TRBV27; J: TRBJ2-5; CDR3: CASIGFGGRGTQYF; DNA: TGTGCCAGCATAGGTTTTGGGGGGCGAGGGACCCAGTACTTC
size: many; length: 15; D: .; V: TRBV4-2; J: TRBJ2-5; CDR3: CASSQEGAGVETQYF; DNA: TGTGCCAGCAGCCAAGAGGGGGCAGGGGTAGAGACCCAGTACTTC
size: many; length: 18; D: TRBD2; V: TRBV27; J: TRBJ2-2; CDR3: CASRTSGRAWDLAGELFF; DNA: TGTGCCAGCAGGACTAGCGGGAGGGCCTGGGATTTGGCCGGGGAGCTGTTTTTT
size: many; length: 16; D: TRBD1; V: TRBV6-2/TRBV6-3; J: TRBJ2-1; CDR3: CASSYNRDRGGNEQFF; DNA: TGTGCCAGCAGTTACAATCGGGACAGGGGAGGGAATGAGCAGTTCTTC
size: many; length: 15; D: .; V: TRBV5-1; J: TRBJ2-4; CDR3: CASSSQTGPRSIQYF; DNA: TGCGCCAGCAGCTCCCAGACAGGCCCAAGGAGCATTCAGTACTTC
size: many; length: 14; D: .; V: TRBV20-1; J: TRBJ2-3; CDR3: CSARYGWDTDTQYF; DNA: TGCAGTGCTAGATACGGGTGGGACACAGATACGCAGTATTTT
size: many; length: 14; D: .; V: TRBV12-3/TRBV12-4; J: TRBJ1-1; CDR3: CASSIQGMNTEAFF; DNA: TGTGCCAGCAGTATACAGGGAATGAACACTGAAGCTTTCTTT